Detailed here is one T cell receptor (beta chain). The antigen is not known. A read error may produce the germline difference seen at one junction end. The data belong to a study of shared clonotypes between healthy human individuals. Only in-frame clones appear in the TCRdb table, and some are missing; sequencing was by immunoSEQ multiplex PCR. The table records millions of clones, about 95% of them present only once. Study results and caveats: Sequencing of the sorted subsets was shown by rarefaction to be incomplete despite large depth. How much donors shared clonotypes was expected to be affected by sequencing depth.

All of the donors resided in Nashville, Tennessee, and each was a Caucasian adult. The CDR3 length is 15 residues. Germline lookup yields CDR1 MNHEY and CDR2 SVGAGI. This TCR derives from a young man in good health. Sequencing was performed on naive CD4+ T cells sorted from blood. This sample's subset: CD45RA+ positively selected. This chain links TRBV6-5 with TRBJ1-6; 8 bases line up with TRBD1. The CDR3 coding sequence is TGTGTCAATACAGGGGGTTGTCAATATAGTTCACCCCTCCACTTT. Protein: CVNTGGCQYSSPLHF.